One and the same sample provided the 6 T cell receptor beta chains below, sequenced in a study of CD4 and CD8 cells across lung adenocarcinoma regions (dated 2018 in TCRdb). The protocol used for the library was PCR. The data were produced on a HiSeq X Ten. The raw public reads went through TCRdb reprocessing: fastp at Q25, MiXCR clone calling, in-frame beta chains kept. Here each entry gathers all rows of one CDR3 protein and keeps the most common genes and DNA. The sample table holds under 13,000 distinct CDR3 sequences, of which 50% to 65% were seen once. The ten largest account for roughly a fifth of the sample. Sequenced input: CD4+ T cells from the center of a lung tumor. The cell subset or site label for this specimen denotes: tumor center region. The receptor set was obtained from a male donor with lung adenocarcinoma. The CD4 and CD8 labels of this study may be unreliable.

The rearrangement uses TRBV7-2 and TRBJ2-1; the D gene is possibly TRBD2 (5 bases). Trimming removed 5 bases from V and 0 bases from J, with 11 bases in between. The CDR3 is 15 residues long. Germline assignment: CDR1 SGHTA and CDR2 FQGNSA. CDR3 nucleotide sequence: TGTGCCAGCAGCAAGGACTCGAGCTCCTACAATGAGCAGTTCTTC. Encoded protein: CASSKDSSSYNEQFF.

The CDR3 region has the DNA TGTGCCAGCAGTGAAAGTATTGGCCTAGCGGGAGGGGACGAGCAGTACGTC. Protein: CASSESIGLAGGDEQYV. The chain employs TRBV6-1 and TRBJ2-5; 12 bases match TRBD2. The assigned J gene may be wrong: the sequence end matches TRBJ2-7 better. In germline, CDR1 is MNHNS, CDR2 SASEGT. The CDR3 is 17 amino acids.

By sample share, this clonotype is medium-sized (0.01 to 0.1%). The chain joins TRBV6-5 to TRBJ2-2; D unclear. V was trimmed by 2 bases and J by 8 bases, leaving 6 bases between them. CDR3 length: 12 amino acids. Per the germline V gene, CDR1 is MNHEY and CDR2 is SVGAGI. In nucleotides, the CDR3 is TGTGCCAGCAGTTACAACGGAGGGGAGCTGTTTTTT. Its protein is CASSYNGGELFF.

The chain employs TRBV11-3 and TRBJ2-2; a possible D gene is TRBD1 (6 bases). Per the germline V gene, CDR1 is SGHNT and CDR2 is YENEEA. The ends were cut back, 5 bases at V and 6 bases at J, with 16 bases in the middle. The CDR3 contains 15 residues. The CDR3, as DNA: TGTGCCAGCAGCGGTCGGACAGAATATTCCGGGGAGCTGTTTTTT. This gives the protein CASSGRTEYSGELFF.

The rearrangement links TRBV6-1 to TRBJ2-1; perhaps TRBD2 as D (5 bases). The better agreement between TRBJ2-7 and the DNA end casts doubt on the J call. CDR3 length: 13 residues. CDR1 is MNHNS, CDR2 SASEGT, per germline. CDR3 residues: CASSPGLSYEQYF. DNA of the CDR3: TGTGCCAGCAGCCCTGGACTTTCCTACGAGCAGTACTTC.

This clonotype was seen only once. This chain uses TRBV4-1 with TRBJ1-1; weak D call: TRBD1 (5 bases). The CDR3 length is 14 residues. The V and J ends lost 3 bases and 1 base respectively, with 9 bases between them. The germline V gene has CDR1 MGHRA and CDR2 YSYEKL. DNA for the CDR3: TGCGCCAGCAGCCAGGGACGGTGGAACACTGAAGCTTTCTTT. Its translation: CASSQGRWNTEAFF.